The rows below give T cell receptor beta chains drawn from one sample of a study of blood T cell repertoires in COVID-19. Produced via immunoSEQ multiplex PCR; TCRdb's table is partial and in-frame only. The sample shows about 42,000 clones, roughly nine tenths of them seen only once. The source material was peripheral blood. These TCRs come from a man aged 25-40 years with active or convalescent COVID-19. Both conserved end residues are part of each CDR3. D genes are given only for firm matches. Rows give clone size only sometimes, using once, few, many, or a class for an expanded clone.

.	TRBV2	TRBJ2-5	.	TGTGCCAGCAGTTCTACCAGGGAGACCCAGTACTTC	CASSSTRETQYF
once	TRBV5-1	TRBJ2-7	.	TGCGCCAGCAGCTTGTCGGGCTACGAGCAGTACTTC	CASSLSGYEQYF
.	TRBV7-9	TRBJ1-1	TRBD1	TGTGCCAGCAGCCCGGGAGGGGGCAATAGGGGTGGGACTGAAGCTTTCTTT	CASSPGGGNRGGTEAFF
.	TRBV5-4	TRBJ1-2	.	TGTGCCAGCAGCTCGCAGGGGCGCAATTATGGCTACACCTTC	CASSSQGRNYGYTF
.	TRBV5-5	TRBJ2-2	TRBD1	TGTGCCAGCAGCCCTCACTGGGACAGGGGGCCGAGCGGGGAGCTGTTTTTT	CASSPHWDRGPSGELFF
.	TRBV6-5	TRBJ1-2	.	TGTGCCAGCAGGTACAGGGACTCTCAAGGCTACACCTTC	CASRYRDSQGYTF
.	TRBV30	TRBJ2-3	.	TGTGCCTGGAGTGTAGCGGCCCGCACAGATACGCAGTATTTT	CAWSVAARTDTQYF
.	TRBV19	TRBJ1-1	TRBD1	TGTGCCAGTAGTTTGAACTCAGGGGGCCTTACTGAAGCTTTCTTT	CASSLNSGGLTEAFF
.	TRBV28	TRBJ2-2	TRBD1	TGTGCCAGCAGTCAATTACCAGGGACAGAAAACACCGGGGAGCTGTTTTTT	CASSQLPGTENTGELFF
.	TRBV6-5	TRBJ1-1	TRBD1	TGTGCCAGCAACGGGGACAGAACCTTGAACACTGAAGCTTTCTTT	CASNGDRTLNTEAFF
.	TRBV4-1	TRBJ2-1	TRBD1	TGCGCCAGCAGCCACGGTCAGGGGGTACTCAATGAGCAGTTCTTC	CASSHGQGVLNEQFF
few	TRBV5-1	TRBJ1-4	TRBD1	TGCGCCAGCAGCTTGGACAGGGGTCGAAGTGAAAAACTGTTTTTT	CASSLDRGRSEKLFF
.	TRBV29-1	TRBJ1-5	TRBD1	TGCAGCGTGGAGACAGGGGGGGGCAATCAGCCCCAGCATTTT	CSVETGGGNQPQHF
.	TRBV7-9	TRBJ2-3	.	TGTGCCAGCAGCTTAAGGCGGGATGGCGGGGCAGATACGCAGTATTTT	CASSLRRDGGADTQYF
.	TRBV25-1	TRBJ1-1	TRBD1	TGTGCCAGCAGTGAATCCAGGGGGCTCGGGAACACTGAAGCTTTCTTT	CASSESRGLGNTEAFF
.	TRBV19	TRBJ2-1	TRBD2	TGTGCCAGTAGCTTCGGGGGGTGGATCTACAATGAGCAGTTCTTC	CASSFGGWIYNEQFF
once	TRBV5-1	TRBJ2-3	.	TGCGCCAGCAGCGGTAACTTGGTCTCTCCCCCTAACACAGATACGCAGTATTTT	CASSGNLVSPPNTDTQYF
few	TRBV7-6	TRBJ2-2	.	TGTGCCAGCAGCCTCAGGCCTGGGCAAGCGAACACCGGGGAGCTGTTTTTT	CASSLRPGQANTGELFF
.	TRBV14	TRBJ1-6	.	TGTGCCAGCAGCCAAGCCGGGAGCTATAATTCACCCCTCCACTTT	CASSQAGSYNSPLHF
.	TRBV5-8	TRBJ2-1	.	TGTGCCAGCAGCTTGGAGACAGTATCCTACAATGAGCAGTTCTTC	CASSLETVSYNEQFF
.	TRBV7-3	TRBJ1-2	.	TGTGCCAGCAGCTTAGAGGACACGACATCCTATGGCTACACCTTC	CASSLEDTTSYGYTF
.	TRBV3-1/TRBV3-2	TRBJ1-2	.	TGTGCCAGCAGCCTCAGGACAGTAACTAACTATGGCTACACCTTC	CASSLRTVTNYGYTF
.	TRBV6-5	TRBJ1-2	.	TGTGCCAGCAGAATGACAGGTTTTAGTGGCTACACCTTC	CASRMTGFSGYTF
.	TRBV4-3	TRBJ2-1	TRBD2	TGCGCCAGCAGCCAAGATCCAGGGACTAGCGGGAGGGGTGAGCAGTTCTTC	CASSQDPGTSGRGEQFF
.	TRBV5-4	TRBJ2-4	.	TGTGCCAGCAGCTACCAACAGGGTTCGGGAAACATTCAGTACTTC	CASSYQQGSGNIQYF
.	TRBV5-4	TRBJ1-2	TRBD1	TGTGCCAGCAGCTGGACAGGGGGCGTTGGCTACACCTTC	CASSWTGGVGYTF
.	TRBV6-5	TRBJ2-7	TRBD1	TGTGCCATTTTTGACAGGGGGGGAGACTACGAGCAGTACTTC	CAIFDRGGDYEQYF
.	TRBV3-1/TRBV3-2	TRBJ2-4	.	TGTGCCAGCAGCCAAGATTTAATCTCGACAGGTGGAAACATTCAGTACTTC	CASSQDLISTGGNIQYF
once	TRBV2	TRBJ1-1	.	TGTGCCAGCAGTGACAGGGGTATCACTGAAGCTTTCTTT	CASSDRGITEAFF
.	TRBV11-3	TRBJ1-2	.	TGTGCCAGCAGCTCACGACAGCCCCACTATGGCTACACCTTC	CASSSRQPHYGYTF
.	TRBV7-2	TRBJ2-1	TRBD2	TGTGCCAGCAGCCTATGGGGTGCGGGGGGAGGATACAATGAGCAGTTCTTC	CASSLWGAGGGYNEQFF
.	TRBV19	TRBJ1-2	.	TGTGCCAGTCGGACACACAGGAGAACTAACTATGGCTACACCTTC	CASRTHRRTNYGYTF
.	TRBV7-9	TRBJ1-3	.	TGTGCCAGCAGCTTAGCCGGGTCCGGAAACACCATATATTTT	CASSLAGSGNTIYF
.	TRBV10-3	TRBJ2-7	.	TGTGCCATCAGTGTGGGACAAACTGCCTACGAGCAGTACTTC	CAISVGQTAYEQYF
.	TRBV19	TRBJ1-5	.	TGTGCCAGTAGTATTGAAAGGGAGGCCCAGCATTTT	CASSIEREAQHF
.	TRBV5-5	TRBJ1-6	TRBD1	TGTGCCAGCACCGACCGGAAGGGGGCTGATAATTCACCCCTCCACTTT	CASTDRKGADNSPLHF
.	TRBV2	TRBJ1-3	TRBD1	TGTGCCAGCAGTGAACACAGGGGGCCTGGAAACACCATATATTTT	CASSEHRGPGNTIYF
once	TRBV24-1	TRBJ2-3	.	TGTGCCACCAGCGAGCCCTCCTCTGCGGGACCAGATACGCAGTATTTT	CATSEPSSAGPDTQYF
.	TRBV10-1	TRBJ2-3	TRBD2	TGCGCCAGCAGTGACAGCGGGAGGGCCTCAGATACGCAGTATTTT	CASSDSGRASDTQYF
.	TRBV27	TRBJ1-6	TRBD1	TGTGCCAGCAGTTTATCGGGACAGGGCAATTCACCCCTCCACTTT	CASSLSGQGNSPLHF
once	TRBV27	TRBJ1-2	TRBD1	TGTGCCAGCAGAGGGGGCGCGGGCTATGGCTACACCTTC	CASRGGAGYGYTF
.	TRBV4-1	TRBJ2-2	.	TGCGCCAGCAGCCAAGAATTGACAACCGCGAACACCGGGGAGCTGTTTTTT	CASSQELTTANTGELFF
.	TRBV13	TRBJ1-1	.	TGTGCCAGCAGCTTACCCGGTGAAGCTTTCTTT	CASSLPGEAFF
.	TRBV11-2	TRBJ2-5	TRBD2	TGTGCCAGCAGCTTTTATAGCGGGAGTAGGGAGACCCAGTACTTC	CASSFYSGSRETQYF
.	TRBV4-1	TRBJ2-3	TRBD2	TGCGCCAGCAGCCAAGGACTAGCGAGCACAGATACGCAGTATTTT	CASSQGLASTDTQYF
.	TRBV4-3	TRBJ2-1	.	TGCGCCAGCAGCCAAGATTTGCGGGGAACTGAGCAGTTCTTC	CASSQDLRGTEQFF
.	TRBV7-9	TRBJ1-3	TRBD1	TGTGCCAGCAGCCCTGACAGGGGCTCTGGAAACACCATATATTTT	CASSPDRGSGNTIYF
.	TRBV18	TRBJ2-5	TRBD2	TGTGCCAGCTCACCCCAACCGGGAGGAAACCAAGAGACCCAGTACTTC	CASSPQPGGNQETQYF
.	TRBV19	TRBJ1-6	TRBD1	TGTGCCAGTAGTCATACAGGGGCGCTGTCACCCCTCCACTTT	CASSHTGALSPLHF
.	TRBV5-4	TRBJ2-5	.	TGTGCCAGCGGGGCGGAACAAGAGACCCAGTACTTC	CASGAEQETQYF
.	TRBV6-5	TRBJ1-6	TRBD1	TGTGCCAGCAGTCCAATTCGGACAGGGAATTCACCCCTCCACTTT	CASSPIRTGNSPLHF
.	TRBV2	TRBJ2-5	.	TGTGCCAGCGATCCCGGGGGTACCGTCCTTGCAGAGACCCAGTACTTC	CASDPGGTVLAETQYF
.	TRBV24-1	TRBJ2-1	TRBD1	TGTGCCACCAGTGATACCCGGACAGGGTGGAGCAATGAGCAGTTCTTC	CATSDTRTGWSNEQFF
.	TRBV29-1	TRBJ2-2	TRBD2	TGCAGCGTTGTGGGGTCGGGACTAGGTAACACCGGGGAGCTGTTTTTT	CSVVGSGLGNTGELFF
.	TRBV18	TRBJ2-3	.	TGTGCCAGCTCACGGGCTGCTAGCACAGATACGCAGTATTTT	CASSRAASTDTQYF
.	TRBV9	TRBJ1-2	TRBD1	TGTGCCAGCAGCCCCGGACAGGGGTGGAAGAACTATGGCTACACCTTC	CASSPGQGWKNYGYTF
.	TRBV3-1/TRBV3-2	TRBJ2-4	.	TGTGCCAGCAGCCCCTTTGTGTGGGAGGAAAACATTCAGTACTTC	CASSPFVWEENIQYF
.	TRBV7-2	TRBJ1-2	.	TGTGCCAGCCCCTTTGGGGGCAGGGATCAAGGCTACACCTTC	CASPFGGRDQGYTF
.	TRBV18	TRBJ1-3	.	TGTGCCAGCTCACTCCCTACGAGCTCTGGAAACACCATATATTTT	CASSLPTSSGNTIYF